The TCR beta chain described here comes from a study of cytomegalovirus exposure and HLA in healthy donors. The CDR3 extends over 15 amino acids. CDR1 SGHTS and CDR2 YDEGEE come from the germline V gene. The primer mix had 60 Vbeta and 13 Jbeta primers. Generated by immunoSEQ multiplex PCR, the TCRdb table keeps only in-frame clones and is missing some. The listing contains some 110,000 clones. The receptor was derived from a man aged 40-49 years in good health and CMV-seronegative. The J gene is TRBJ2-5, the V gene TRBV5-8, with TRBD1 matching 8 bases. The assigned J gene may be wrong: the sequence end matches TRBJ2-7 better. The sample was PBMCs. The CDR3 reads CASSLGTGSSYEQYF. CDR3 DNA: TGTGCCAGCAGCTTGGGGACAGGGAGCTCCTACGAGCAGTACTTC.